Shown below are 28 T cell receptor beta chains from a single sample sequenced in a study of cytomegalovirus exposure and HLA in healthy donors. Some clones are missing from TCRdb's copy, which holds only in-frame ones; the method was immunoSEQ multiplex PCR. This table holds some 150,000 clones, 65% to 90% found once. The sample was PBMCs. Receptors originate from a man aged 18 to 29 in good health and CMV-seropositive.

The V gene is TRBV30, the J gene TRBJ2-7, with D perhaps matching TRBD1 (5 bases). With 1 base removed from V and 0 bases from J, the gap between germline ends came to 10 bases. Germline CDR1 is GTSNPN and CDR2 is SVGIG (reference sequence). The CDR3 loop spans 14 amino acids. CDR3 DNA: TGTGCCTGGAGTGGGTGGGGCCTCTCCTACGAGCAGTACTTC. It yields the protein CAWSGWGLSYEQYF.

The genes are TRBV5-8 and TRBJ1-4; a possible D gene is TRBD1 (6 bases). The CDR3 is 15 residues long. Germline V gene sequence: CDR1 SGHTS, CDR2 YDEGEE. Trimming pared 0 bases from V and 2 bases from J, leaving 8 bases between. The chain's CDR3 is CASSLGQGTNEKLFF. CDR3 DNA sequence: TGTGCCAGCAGCTTGGGGCAGGGGACTAATGAAAAACTGTTTTTT. Full variable domain (missing parts from reference TRBV5-8 and TRBJ1-4): EAGVTQSPTHLIKTRGQQATLRCSPISGHTSVYWYQQALGLGLQFLLWYDEGEERNRGNFPPRFSGRQFPNYSSELNVNALELEDSALYLCASSLGQGTNEKLFFGSGTQLSVL.

V is TRBV7-2 and J is TRBJ2-3; D might be TRBD1 (7 bases). The CDR3 is made up of 19 amino acids. Trimming shortened V by 5 bases and J by 4 bases, and 28 bases separated the two germline ends. CDR1 and CDR2 from the germline V gene are SGHTA and FQGNSA. In DNA, the CDR3 is TGTGCCAGCAGCCCAGACAGGGTGGTAGCGGCAACAATGCCAGATACGCAGTATTTT. Protein: CASSPDRVVAATMPDTQYF. The whole variable domain, remainder taken from reference TRBV7-2 and TRBJ2-3, is GAGVSQSPSNKVTEKGKDVELRCDPISGHTALYWYRQSLGQGLEFLIYFQGNSAPDKSGLPSDRFSAERTGGSVSTLTIQRTQQEDSAVYLCASSPDRVVAATMPDTQYFGPGTRLTVL.

The chain uses TRBV30 and TRBJ2-7; D perhaps matches TRBD2 (6 bases). Trimming removed 1 base from V and 5 bases from J, with 24 bases in between. Looked up from germline, CDR1 is GTSNPN and CDR2 is SVGIG (reference sequence). This CDR3 has 17 amino acids. CDR3 sequence reads: CAWSARVGARGFDEQYF. CDR3 nucleotide sequence: TGTGCCTGGAGTGCTAGAGTTGGCGCTCGGGGGTTCGACGAGCAGTACTTC.

The gene calls are TRBV27 and TRBJ1-3; maybe TRBD1 (6 bases). The CDR3 has 15 residues. V lost 2 bases and J 0 bases, leaving 8 bases between the germline ends. CDR1 MNHEY and CDR2 SMNVEV come from the germline V gene (reference sequence). The CDR3 coding sequence is TGTGCCAGCAGTTTAACAGGGAGCTCTGGAAACACCATATATTTT. It yields the protein CASSLTGSSGNTIYF.

The chain joins TRBV9 to TRBJ1-1; 7 bases fit TRBD1. This CDR3 spans 15 amino acids. Looked up from germline, CDR1 is SGDLS and CDR2 is YYNGEE. Trimming at V came to 2 bases and at J to 7 bases, leaving 11 bases not matched to a gene. CDR3 DNA: TGTGCCAGCAGCGTCTATACCGGGACAGAGAGTGAAGCTTTCTTT. Amino acid sequence: CASSVYTGTESEAFF.

This clone showed up just once. The chain employs TRBV4-2 and TRBJ2-7, with 7 bases matching TRBD2. This CDR3 spans 15 amino acids. Germline loops: CDR1 LGHNA, CDR2 YNFKEQ. With V trimmed by 0 bases and J by 2 bases, 4 bases remained unmatched. For the CDR3, the DNA is TGTGCCAGCAGCCAAGATGGTGGACTAGCCTACGAGCAGTACTTC. Protein: CASSQDGGLAYEQYF.

The J gene is TRBJ1-2, the V gene TRBV6-1; D unresolved. The CDR3 is 11 amino acids. Looked up from germline, CDR1 is MNHNS and CDR2 is SASEGT. Trimming removed 7 bases at V and 8 bases at J, with 11 bases between. The CDR3 sequence is CASTVLWGYTF. CDR3 sequence (DNA): TGTGCCAGCACTGTCCTATGGGGCTACACCTTC.

This sequence joins TRBV20-1 and TRBJ1-1, with D hard to call. Trimming cost V 3 bases and J 4 bases, with 6 bases left between them. This CDR3 region has 11 residues. Germline-derived CDR1 and CDR2 are DFQATT and SNEGSKA (reference sequence). The chain's CDR3 is CSARSRTEAFF. In DNA, the CDR3 is TGCAGTGCTAGGTCCCGCACTGAAGCTTTCTTT.

The chain joins TRBV7-2 to TRBJ1-3; D might be TRBD1 (6 bases). This CDR3 region has 14 residues. The V and J ends lost 7 bases and 0 bases respectively, with 10 bases between them. Per the germline V gene, CDR1 is SGHTA and CDR2 is FQGNSA. This CDR3 is CASITGPSGNTIYF. CDR3 sequence (DNA): TGTGCCAGCATCACAGGGCCCTCTGGAAACACCATATATTTT.

The rearrangement joins TRBV5-4 to TRBJ2-1; TRBD2 aligns across 14 bases. The CDR3 runs 12 residues. Germline CDR1 reads SGHNT; CDR2 reads YYREEE (reference sequence). V lost 3 bases and J lost 14; bases outside the gene matches: 1. The CDR3 bases are TGTGCCAGCAGCTGGGGACTAGCGGGGGAGTTCTTC. Its protein product is CASSWGLAGEFF.

The chain employs TRBV30 and TRBJ2-1; 9 nucleotides line up with TRBD2. V trimming: 3 bases; J trimming: 4 bases; junction bases outside the gene matches: 7. This CDR3 has 15 amino acids. Germline values: CDR1 GTSNPN, CDR2 SVGIG (reference sequence). The CDR3 loop reads CAWSGLAGRYNEQFF. DNA for the CDR3: TGTGCCTGGAGCGGGCTAGCGGGACGATACAATGAGCAGTTCTTC. Full variable domain (missing parts from reference TRBV30 and TRBJ2-1): SQTIHQWPATLVQPVGSPLSLECTVEGTSNPNLYWYRQAAGRGLQLLFYSVGIGQISSEVPQNLSASRPQDRQFILSSKKLLLSDSGFYLCAWSGLAGRYNEQFFGPGTRLTVL.

The chain links TRBV6-5 to TRBJ2-7, with 7 bases identical to TRBD1. This CDR3 has 14 residues. J was trimmed by 0 bases and V by 8 bases; bases with no gene match: 7. Germline CDR1 MNHEY, CDR2 SVGAGI. The CDR3 DNA follows: TGTGCCAGCCGTTTCGGGACAGCCTCCTACGAGCAGTACTTC. It yields the protein CASRFGTASYEQYF.

The chain joins TRBV19 to TRBJ1-1, with D perhaps matching TRBD1 (6 bases). CDR3 size: 15 residues. Trimming took 6 bases from V and 4 from J, leaving 18 bases between them. Germline V gene sequence: CDR1 LNHDA, CDR2 SQIVND (reference sequence). The CDR3 protein is CASSPDSRVGTEAFF. CDR3 in DNA: TGTGCCAGTAGCCCGGACAGTCGGGTAGGCACTGAAGCTTTCTTT.

The chain couples TRBV7-9 to TRBJ1-3, with D unresolved. The V gene's germline CDR1 is SEHNR and CDR2 FQNEAQ (reference sequence). Deletions cut 3 bases from V and 4 bases from J, with 4 bases between. This CDR3 comprises 12 residues. The CDR3 spells CASSFLGNTIYF. In nucleotides, the CDR3 is TGTGCCAGCAGCTTTCTGGGAAACACCATATATTTT.

The V and J genes are TRBV5-6 and TRBJ2-1, with a weak D call TRBD1 (6 bases). Germline V CDR1 and CDR2: SGHDT, YYEEEE. This CDR3 comprises 16 residues. V was cut by 2 bases and J by 11 bases, with 23 bases left in between. The CDR3 nucleotides read TGTGCCAGCAGCTTAGAAAGGGGGAGTCCCATCCAGAAGCAGTTCTTC. It encodes CASSLERGSPIQKQFF.

The CDR3 loop reads CASSLMGPTGDEQFF. DNA of the CDR3: TGCGCCAGCAGCTTGATGGGACCTACAGGGGATGAGCAGTTCTTC. V and J are TRBV5-1 and TRBJ2-1; 7 positions agree with TRBD1. CDR1 is SGHRS and CDR2 is YFSETQ in the germline V gene. V lost 1 base to trimming and J lost 8 bases; unmatched junction nucleotides: 9. The CDR3 is made up of 15 amino acids.

This chain links TRBV7-2 with TRBJ2-7; 10 bases agree with TRBD1. The CDR3 is made up of 16 amino acids. Losses at the gene ends were 5 bases for V and 2 bases for J; bases not matched to a gene: 9. From germline, CDR1 is SGHTA and CDR2 FQGNSA. This chain's CDR3 is CASSPTTGTGAYEQYF. As DNA, the CDR3 is TGTGCCAGCAGCCCTACGACCGGGACAGGGGCCTACGAGCAGTACTTC.

This clone appeared once. The chain carries TRBV7-2 and TRBJ2-1; 10 positions match TRBD2. Germline CDR1 reads SGHTA; CDR2 reads FQGNSA. Trimming removed 1 base from V and 7 bases from J; junction bases left unmatched: 7. There are 16 residues in the CDR3. CDR3 in DNA: TGTGCCAGCAGCTTAGAAGGTAGCGGGAGGAGGAATGAGCAGTTCTTC. Encoded protein: CASSLEGSGRRNEQFF.

This sequence joins TRBV5-6 and TRBJ2-6; D remains ambiguous. Germline V gene lookup returns CDR1 SGHDT and CDR2 YYEEEE. V lost 7 bases to trimming and J lost 0 bases, with 2 bases between them. This CDR3 contains 12 residues. The CDR3 is CASLSGANVLTF. Written as DNA, the CDR3 is TGTGCCAGCCTCTCTGGGGCCAACGTCCTGACTTTC.

This chain links TRBV7-2 with TRBJ2-3; D gene unclear. Trimming cost V 1 base and J 6 bases, with 8 bases left between them. The CDR3 contains 13 residues. From germline, CDR1 is SGHTA and CDR2 FQGNSA. In DNA form, the CDR3 reads TGTGCCAGCAGCTTAGTTAGTGCGGATACGCAGTATTTT. This sequence encodes CASSLVSADTQYF.

The chain carries TRBV19 and TRBJ2-3; D may be TRBD2 (5 bases). The V gene's germline CDR1 is LNHDA and CDR2 SQIVND (reference sequence). This CDR3 has 11 residues. CDR3 nucleotide sequence: TGTACGACGGGGAGTGGGGATACGCAGTATTTT. Translating it yields CTTGSGDTQYF.

The chain combines TRBV5-1 with TRBJ2-1, with a possible D match to TRBD1 (5 bases). The CDR3 spans 15 residues. Trimming pared 3 bases from V and 2 bases from J, leaving 12 bases between. Germline V CDR1 and CDR2: SGHRS, YFSETQ. The CDR3 nucleotides read TGCGCCAGCAGCTCTAGGGGTCCAACCTACAATGAGCAGTTCTTC. Amino acids: CASSSRGPTYNEQFF. Full variable domain (missing parts from reference TRBV5-1 and TRBJ2-1): KAGVTQTPRYLIKTRGQQVTLSCSPISGHRSVSWYQQTPGQGLQFLFEYFSETQRNKGNFPGRFSGRQFSNSRSEMNVSTLELGDSALYLCASSSRGPTYNEQFFGPGTRLTVL.

The chain uses TRBV29-1 and TRBJ2-5; 10 bases fit TRBD2. Per the germline V gene, CDR1 is SQVTM and CDR2 is ANQGSEA. CDR3 length: 12 amino acids. V lost 4 bases to trimming and J lost 9 bases; unmatched junction nucleotides: 5. The CDR3 loop is CSVATSGVAQYF. Here the CDR3 DNA reads TGCAGCGTTGCAACTAGCGGGGTAGCCCAGTACTTC. The whole variable domain, remainder taken from reference TRBV29-1 and TRBJ2-5, is SAVISQKPSRDICQRGTSLTIQCQVDSQVTMMFWYRQQPGQSLTLIATANQGSEATYESGFVIDKFPISRPNLTFSTLTVSNMSPEDSSIYLCSVATSGVAQYFGPGTRLLVL.

The rearrangement uses TRBV6-1 and TRBJ2-5; a possible D gene is TRBD2 (5 bases). From germline, CDR1 is MNHNS and CDR2 SASEGT. Trimming stripped 6 bases from V and 3 bases from J, with 14 bases between. The CDR3 loop spans 14 amino acids. CDR3 bases: TGTGCCAGCAGCCCGGGGTTAGCAAAAGAGACCCAGTACTTC. Translating it yields CASSPGLAKETQYF.

This clone was picked up one time. The chain links TRBV4-3 to TRBJ2-7; TRBD2 matches at 11 bases. In germline, CDR1 is LGHNA, CDR2 YSLEER. V trimming: 0 bases; J trimming: 7 bases; junction bases outside the gene matches: 5. This CDR3 has 15 amino acids. The DNA for the CDR3 is TGCGCCAGCAGCCAAGACACTAGCGGGAGCCGGGAGCAGTACTTC. Translating gives CASSQDTSGSREQYF.

CDR3 amino acids: CSAGLMGGSVPGELFF. As DNA, the CDR3 is TGCAGCGCGGGACTAATGGGCGGGAGTGTCCCCGGGGAGCTGTTTTTT. This chain connects TRBV29-1 to TRBJ2-2; 7 nucleotides agree with TRBD2. Looked up from germline, CDR1 is SQVTM and CDR2 is ANQGSEA. The junction had 17 bases not matched to a gene; V was cut back by 7 bases and J by 6 bases. This CDR3 contains 16 residues.

The V call is TRBV30, the J call TRBJ1-2; TRBD1 might be the D (6 bases). The V gene's germline CDR1 is GTSNPN and CDR2 SVGIG (reference sequence). The CDR3 is made up of 11 amino acids. Trimming took off 4 bases at V and 4 bases at J, with 7 bases between the two ends. CDR3 nucleotide sequence: TGTGCCTGGAAGGACAGCTATGGCTACACCTTC. Translation: CAWKDSYGYTF.